At least ten counts were recorded for the clone carrying this TCR beta chain. The target antigen is unknown. Patients with other autoimmune diseases, uncontrolled infections, pregnancy or lactation were excluded. TCR beta CDR3 regions were amplified from RNA transcripts. Amplification began with first-round RT-PCR using HTBI primers, then second-round multiplex PCR was performed. One entry per CDR3 protein results from TCRdb running MiXCR on the multiplex PCR reads. Of roughly 1.1 million distinct CDR3 sequences in the sample, about two fifths were seen once. The data derive from a study of Graves' ophthalmopathy and Graves' hyperthyroidism. Looking at the study overall: Stable hyperthyroidism referred to disease that showed no ophthalmopathy within 18 months of follow-up. The study's findings and limits: In blood appeared most of the expanded thyroid clonotypes whose frequency exceeded 0.001.

The TCR sequence derives from an adult man with Graves' hyperthyroidism. The sequenced sample consisted of peripheral blood or thyroid tissue (not recorded which).

CDR3 amino acids: CASSGPGPWKPLHF. CDR3 sequence (DNA): TGTGCCAGCAGCGGGCCGGGGCCGTGGAAGCCCCTCCACTTT. The genes are TRBV9 and TRBJ1-6; TRBD1 might be the D (5 bases). This CDR3 has 14 residues. The germline CDR1 and CDR2 sequences are SGDLS and YYNGEE. With 3 bases removed from V and 13 bases from J, the gap between germline ends came to 17 bases.